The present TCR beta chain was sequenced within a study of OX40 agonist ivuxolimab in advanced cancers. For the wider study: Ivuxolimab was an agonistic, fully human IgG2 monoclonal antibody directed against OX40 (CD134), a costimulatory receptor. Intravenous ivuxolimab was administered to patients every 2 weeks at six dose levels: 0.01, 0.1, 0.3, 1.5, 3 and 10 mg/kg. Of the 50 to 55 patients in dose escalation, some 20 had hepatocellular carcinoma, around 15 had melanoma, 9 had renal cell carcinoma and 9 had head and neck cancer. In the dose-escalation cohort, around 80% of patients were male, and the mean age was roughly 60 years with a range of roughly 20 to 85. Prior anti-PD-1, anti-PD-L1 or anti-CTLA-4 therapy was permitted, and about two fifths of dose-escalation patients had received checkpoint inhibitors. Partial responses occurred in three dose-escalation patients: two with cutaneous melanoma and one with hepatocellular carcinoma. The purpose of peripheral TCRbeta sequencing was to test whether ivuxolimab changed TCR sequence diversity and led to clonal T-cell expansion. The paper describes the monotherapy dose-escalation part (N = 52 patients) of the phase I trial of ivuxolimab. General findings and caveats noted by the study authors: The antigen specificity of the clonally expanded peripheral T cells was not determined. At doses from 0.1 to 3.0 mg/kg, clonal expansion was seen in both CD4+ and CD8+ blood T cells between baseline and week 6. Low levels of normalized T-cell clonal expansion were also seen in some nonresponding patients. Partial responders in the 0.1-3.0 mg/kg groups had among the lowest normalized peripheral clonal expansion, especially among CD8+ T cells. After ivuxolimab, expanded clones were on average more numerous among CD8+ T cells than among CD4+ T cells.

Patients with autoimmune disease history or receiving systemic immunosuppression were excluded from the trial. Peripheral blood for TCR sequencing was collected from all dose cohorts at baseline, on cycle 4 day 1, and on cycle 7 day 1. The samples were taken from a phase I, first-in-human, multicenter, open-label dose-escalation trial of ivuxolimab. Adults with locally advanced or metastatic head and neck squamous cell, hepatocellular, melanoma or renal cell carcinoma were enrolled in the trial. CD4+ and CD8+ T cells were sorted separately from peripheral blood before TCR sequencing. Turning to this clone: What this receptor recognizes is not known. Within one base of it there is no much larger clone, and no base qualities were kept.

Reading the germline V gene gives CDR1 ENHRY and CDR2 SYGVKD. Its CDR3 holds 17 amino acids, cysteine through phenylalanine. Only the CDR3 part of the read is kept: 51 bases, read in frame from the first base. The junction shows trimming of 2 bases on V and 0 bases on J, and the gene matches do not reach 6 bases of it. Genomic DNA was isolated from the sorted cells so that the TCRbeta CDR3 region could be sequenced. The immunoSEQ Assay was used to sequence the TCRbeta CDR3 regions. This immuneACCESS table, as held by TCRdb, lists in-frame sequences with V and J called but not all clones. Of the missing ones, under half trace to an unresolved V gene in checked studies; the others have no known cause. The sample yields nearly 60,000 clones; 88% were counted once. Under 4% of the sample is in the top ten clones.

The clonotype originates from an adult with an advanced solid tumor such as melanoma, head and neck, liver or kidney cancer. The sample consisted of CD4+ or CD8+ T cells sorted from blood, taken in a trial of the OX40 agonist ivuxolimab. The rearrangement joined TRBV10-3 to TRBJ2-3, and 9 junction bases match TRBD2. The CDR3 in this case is CAISEALAGFSTDTQYF. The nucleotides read TGTGCCATCAGTGAGGCCCTAGCGGGATTTAGCACAGATACGCAGTATTTT.